The clone carrying this T cell receptor (beta chain) was seen repeatedly, ten times or more. Its antigen remains unknown. Germline lookup yields CDR1 GTSNPN and CDR2 SVGIG (reference sequence). CDR3 size: 16 residues. The data derive from a study of read filtering for tumor transcriptome and immune sequencing. From 350 to 500 ng of RNA, a library with molecular barcoded alpha/delta and beta/gamma adaptors was made. MiXCR, run by TCRdb on the reads, gives a single entry per CDR3 protein. The sample lists some 120,000 distinct CDR3 sequences; about an eighth were seen once. Findings of the study overall: Dropping single-read clonotypes raised IR-seq and RNA-seq shared-clonotype correlation.

The sequence derives from a donor over 35 with multiple myeloma. The specimen sequenced was a population of CD138-negative cells sorted from bone marrow. The chain recombines TRBV30 with TRBJ2-2, with 14 nucleotides matching TRBD2. This CDR3 is CAAKGQGLAGAGELFF. CDR3 nucleotides: TGTGCTGCTAAGGGCCAGGGACTAGCGGGAGCCGGGGAGCTGTTTTTT.